This T cell receptor beta chain appears in the sequencing data of a study of Ad26.COV2.S vaccination and SARS-CoV-2 variants (dated by TCRdb to about 2021). As for the study more broadly: Donors in the vaccine arm were drawn from COV1001, a phase I-IIa trial of Ad26.COV2.S in healthy adults that was multicentre, randomized, double-blind and placebo-controlled. Ad26.COV2.S was given intramuscularly at 5x10^10 or 1x10^11 viral particles, as a single shot or as two shots 56 days apart. The specificity and breadth of SARS-CoV-2-reactive T cell receptors after Ad26.COV2.S vaccination were assessed by TCRbeta repertoire sequencing. The TCR-sequenced set comprised around 30 samples: around 20 Ad26.COV2.S vaccine recipients, 5 placebo recipients and 8 SARS-CoV-2 convalescent individuals. Trial participants were randomized into five groups of five: low-dose or high-dose Ad26.COV2.S given once or twice, or placebo on both occasions. Throughout the experiments and outcome assessment, investigators stayed blinded to trial group allocation.

In light of the paper, this sample's treatment or condition label describes: about 20 received Ad26.COV2.S at low or high dose, single or two shots; roughly five received placebo; per-sample allocation not given. For vaccine and placebo recipients, the sequenced repertoires came from samples collected on day 63 after the first injection. Between 29 July and 7 August 2020, Cohort 1b enrolled 25 adults aged 18-55 years at one site in Boston, USA. Ad26.COV2.S was a replication-incompetent adenovirus type 26 vector expressing a prefusion-stabilized SARS-CoV-2 spike protein from the original Wuhan strain. As regards this clone: Its antigen is unknown. Per-nucleotide qualities are absent, and no much larger clonotype sits a single base away.

The immunoSEQ Assay was used to sequence TCRbeta CDR3 regions. After extraction, genomic DNA underwent amplification by bias-controlled multiplex PCR, followed by high-throughput sequencing. In the paper's pipeline: To quantify the absolute abundance of every unique TCRbeta CDR3 region, sequences were collapsed and filtered. T cell fraction was estimated by normalizing TCRbeta template counts to usable DNA, which was measured by amplifying reference genes present in all nucleated cells. Repertoire TCRs were annotated as SARS-CoV-2-specific when V gene, CDR3 amino acid sequence and J gene were exactly matched to a known reactive TCR set. The reference SARS-CoV-2 TCR set was derived from MIRA and filtered for enrichment in COVID-19-positive ImmuneCODE repertoires, a step that removed public or cross-reactive TCRs. Using the MIRA antigens, annotated TCRs were further analysed by specific ORF or by position within an ORF. Depth was the summed frequency of annotated unique rearrangements, while breadth was defined as annotated unique rearrangements over total unique productive rearrangements. Two-sided Wilcoxon rank-sum tests were used to compare TCR breadth between groups. Drawn from immuneACCESS, this table holds only the in-frame rearrangements with V and J called that TCRdb kept. Clones are partly lost; checked studies trace under half to an unresolved V gene and leave the rest unexplained. V and J calls plus clone size are reproduced from that table; the DNA served to infer D and trimming. This sample is represented by more than 350,000 clones; 90% of them were singletons. Approximately 12% of the sample is held by the ten biggest clonotypes.

What the study reported, not specific to this receptor: The authors noted that the TCR breadth and depth analyses may have underestimated total T cell responses. Comparable non-spike TCR breadth was observed between vaccine and placebo recipients, consistent with only spike being contained in the vaccine. The study lacked the statistical power to compare responses across vaccine doses or regimens. Higher spike-specific TCR breadth was observed in Ad26.COV2.S recipients than in placebo recipients (P = 0.0014). After vaccination, spike-specific CD8+ and CD4+ T cell responses were reported to show substantial breadth.

The sequence was obtained from a person aged 18 to 59 who received the Ad26.COV2.S COVID-19 vaccine or a placebo. The sample consisted of peripheral blood, taken in a trial of Ad26.COV2.S vaccine versus placebo.

The DNA reads TGTGCCTCTAGGGCCGACTTAAGCTCCTACAATGAGCAGTTCTTC. This gives the protein CASRADLSSYNEQFF. The V gene is TRBV10-3 and the J gene is TRBJ2-1; confidence is insufficient to name the D gene. The V end loses 11 bases and the J end loses 0 bases, and a stretch of 17 bases separates them. From cysteine to phenylalanine, the CDR3 is 15 amino acids long. The DNA shown is the 45-base CDR3, in frame from base 1. Reading the germline V gene gives CDR1 ENHRY and CDR2 SYGVKD.